Described below is a single T cell receptor (beta chain) sequence and its context. What it recognizes is unknown. This record comes from a study of cytomegalovirus exposure and HLA in healthy donors. Points from the study as a whole: It emerged from a later analysis that several of the most significant clusters appeared to be linked to common viral pathogens. A highly shared variant cluster was judged a likely technical artifact. Listed as cytomegalovirus-associated were 150 to 200 TCR beta chains.

The CDR3 is 15 residues long. V was pared by 1 base and J by 4 bases, with 10 bases between. CDR1 is LNHNV and CDR2 is YYDKDF in the germline V gene (reference sequence). The PCR contained 60 Vbeta and 13 Jbeta primers. Assay: immunoSEQ multiplex PCR; the TCRdb copy retains only in-frame clones and omits some. The data contain 190,000 or so clones, roughly 83% of them singletons. V and J are TRBV15 and TRBJ1-4; possible D gene TRBD1, 6 bases. Source material: PBMCs. This clonotype was sampled from a male donor in good health and CMV-seropositive. The CDR3: CATSRGQGSNEKLFF. The CDR3 DNA reads as TGTGCCACCAGCAGAGGGCAGGGGAGTAATGAAAAACTGTTTTTT. The full variable domain, with the rest looked up from reference TRBV15 and TRBJ1-4, is DAMVIQNPRYQVTQFGKPVTLSCSQTLNHNVMYWYQQKSSQAPKLLFHYYDKDFNNEADTPDNFQSRRPNTSFCFLDIRSPGLGDTAMYLCATSRGQGSNEKLFFGSGTQLSVL.